This T cell receptor (beta chain) is drawn from a study of PD-1 blockade in classical Hodgkin lymphoma. This table comes from immunoSEQ multiplex PCR, and its TCRdb copy is limited to in-frame clones, with some not included. This sample yields roughly 60,000 clones, of which around nine tenths are seen a single time; roughly 8% belongs to the top ten. Concerning this clone: Its antigen is still unknown.

The CDR3 loop spans 12 amino acids. Germline CDR1 and CDR2: SGHAT and FQNNGV. J was trimmed by 7 bases and V by 10 bases; bases with no gene match: 9. Study-wide points: Any patient who commenced nivolumab under 1 year after ASCT was excluded.

Sample time point: cycle 4 day 1 (C4D1), after 5 to 7 weeks of nivolumab. All patients relapsed after autologous stem cell transplantation, and brentuximab vedotin exposure varied. When best responses were assessed, they were complete response, partial response or progressive disease. The sequence was obtained from a human donor with classical Hodgkin lymphoma. The J gene is TRBJ1-1, the V gene TRBV11-2, with TRBD1 matching over 7 bases. Sequencing used peripheral blood mononuclear cells (PBMCs), obtained before the fourth cycle of nivolumab. This chain's CDR3 is CATETGSSEAFF. CDR3 DNA sequence: TGTGCCACCGAGACAGGGAGTAGTGAAGCTTTCTTT. The full variable domain, completed using reference TRBV11-2 and TRBJ1-1, is EAGVAQSPRYKIIEKRQSVAFWCNPISGHATLYWYQQILGQGPKLLIQFQNNGVVDDSQLPKDRFSAERLKGVDSTLKIQPAKLEDSAVYLCATETGSSEAFFGQGTRLTVV.